These 5 T cell receptor beta chains share one sample of origin, sequenced in a study of Graves' ophthalmopathy and Graves' hyperthyroidism. Amplifying from RNA transcripts, the study obtained TCR beta CDR3 regions. Amplification began with first-round RT-PCR using HTBI primers, then second-round multiplex PCR was performed. TCRdb re-called the multiplex PCR reads through MiXCR, storing one row per CDR3 protein. The repertoire holds approximately 330,000 distinct CDR3 sequences, with around a sixth as singletons. The sequenced sample was peripheral blood. These receptors came from an adult man with Graves' ophthalmopathy.

This clonotype has ten or more counts. The genes are TRBV28 and TRBJ1-5; possibly TRBD1 for D (5 bases). CDR1 MDHEN and CDR2 SYDVKM come from the germline V gene. The length of the CDR3 is 13 residues. CDR3 protein: CATVQGRSQPQHF. The CDR3 coding sequence is TGTGCGACAGTCCAGGGACGGAGTCAGCCCCAGCATTTT.

This clonotype showed up many times. The rearrangement links TRBV7-9 to TRBJ1-1; 9 nucleotides agree with TRBD1. The CDR3 extends over 15 amino acids. CDR1 SEHNR and CDR2 FQNEAQ come from the germline V gene (reference sequence). Germline trimming cut 7 bases from V and 11 bases from J; bases unmatched to any gene: 17. The CDR3 reads CASISSLHTGGLAFF. In DNA, the CDR3 is TGTGCCAGCATCTCCTCCCTTCATACAGGGGGCCTGGCTTTCTTT.

For this clonotype: Being one base from a much bigger clone, this may be a read error. Without the conserved terminal phenylalanine or tryptophan, this CDR3 likely stems from a read error. V usage is TRBV6-1 and J usage is TRBJ1-2, with 9 bases that match TRBD1. CDR3 size: 13 residues. Trimming cost V 4 bases and J 8 bases; bases outside gene matches: 5. Looked up from germline, CDR1 is MNHNS and CDR2 is SASEGT. CDR3 amino acids: CASSGTGVGGYTV. The DNA of the CDR3 is TGTGCCAGCAGTGGGACAGGGGTTGGAGGCTACACCGTC.

This clonotype was seen repeatedly, ten times or more. This chain joins TRBV9 and TRBJ1-5; D is unresolved. V lost 0 bases and J 6 bases, leaving 7 bases between the germline ends. CDR3 length equals 13 residues. Germline CDR1 reads SGDLS; CDR2 reads YYNGEE. The CDR3 DNA follows: TGTGCCAGCAGCGTAGAAGGAATTCAGCCCCAGCATTTT. Amino acids: CASSVEGIQPQHF. The full variable domain, rest sourced from reference TRBV9 and TRBJ1-5, is DSGVTQTPKHLITATGQRVTLRCSPRSGDLSVYWYQQSLDQGLQFLIQYYNGEERAKGNILERFSAQQFPDLHSELNLSSLELGDSALYFCASSVEGIQPQHFGDGTRLSIL.

This clonotype was found many times. V gene TRBV6-1 combines with J gene TRBJ2-7; D might be TRBD1 (6 bases). The CDR3 sequence is 13 residues long. V was cut by 5 bases and J by 4 bases, with 12 bases left in between. The germline gives CDR1 MNHNS, CDR2 SASEGT. The CDR3 DNA follows: TGTGCCAGCAGTAACGCTGGACAGTACGAGCAGTACTTC. Translated: CASSNAGQYEQYF.